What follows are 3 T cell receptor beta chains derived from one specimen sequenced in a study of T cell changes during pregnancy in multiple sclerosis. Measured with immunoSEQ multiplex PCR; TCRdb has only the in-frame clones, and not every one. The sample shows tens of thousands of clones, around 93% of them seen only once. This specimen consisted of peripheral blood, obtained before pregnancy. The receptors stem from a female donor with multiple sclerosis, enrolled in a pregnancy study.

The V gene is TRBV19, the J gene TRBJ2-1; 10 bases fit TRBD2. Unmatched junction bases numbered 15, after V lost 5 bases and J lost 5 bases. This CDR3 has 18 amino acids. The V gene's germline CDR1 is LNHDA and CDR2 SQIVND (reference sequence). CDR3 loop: CASSYRPRLAGAHNEQFF. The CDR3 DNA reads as TGTGCCAGTAGTTATCGGCCCCGTCTAGCGGGAGCCCACAATGAGCAGTTCTTC.

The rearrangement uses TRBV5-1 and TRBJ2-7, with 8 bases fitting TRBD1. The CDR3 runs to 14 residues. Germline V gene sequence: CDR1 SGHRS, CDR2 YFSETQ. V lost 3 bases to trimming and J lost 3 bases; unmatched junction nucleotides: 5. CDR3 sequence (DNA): TGCGCCAGCAGCTCGGGACAGGTGGGCTACGAGCAGTACTTC. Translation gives CASSSGQVGYEQYF.

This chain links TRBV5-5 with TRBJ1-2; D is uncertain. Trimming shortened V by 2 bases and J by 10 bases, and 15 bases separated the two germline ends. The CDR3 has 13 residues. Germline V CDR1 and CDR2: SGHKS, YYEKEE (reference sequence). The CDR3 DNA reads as TGTGCCAGCAGCTTTGGTTACGGGGTGGACTACACCTTC. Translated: CASSFGYGVDYTF.